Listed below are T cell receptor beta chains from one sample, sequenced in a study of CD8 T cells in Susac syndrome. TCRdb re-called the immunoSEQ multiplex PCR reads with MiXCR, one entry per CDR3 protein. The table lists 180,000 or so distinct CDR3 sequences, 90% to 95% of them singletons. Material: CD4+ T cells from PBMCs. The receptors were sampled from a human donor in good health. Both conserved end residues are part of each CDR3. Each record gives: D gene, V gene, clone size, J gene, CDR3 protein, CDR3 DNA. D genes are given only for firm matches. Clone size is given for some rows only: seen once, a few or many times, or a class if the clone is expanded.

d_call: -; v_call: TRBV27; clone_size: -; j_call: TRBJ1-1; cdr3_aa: CASSSPRVREDTEAFF; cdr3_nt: TGTGCCAGCAGTTCCCCCCGGGTCCGGGAGGACACTGAAGCTTTCTTT
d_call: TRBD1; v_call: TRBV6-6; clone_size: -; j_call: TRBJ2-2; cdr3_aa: CASSPGTDDTGELFF; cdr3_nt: TGTGCCAGCAGCCCCGGGACAGACGACACCGGGGAGCTGTTTTTT
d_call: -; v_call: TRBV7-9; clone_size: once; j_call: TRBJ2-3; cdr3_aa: CASSLLIGAGTQYF; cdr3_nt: TGTGCCAGCAGCCTGCTCATCGGAGCCGGTACGCAGTATTTT
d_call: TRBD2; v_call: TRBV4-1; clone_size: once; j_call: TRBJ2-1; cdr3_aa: CASSQPTGLAGGRSSYNEQFF; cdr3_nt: TGCGCCAGCAGCCAACCCACGGGACTAGCGGGAGGTCGGAGCTCCTACAATGAGCAGTTCTTC
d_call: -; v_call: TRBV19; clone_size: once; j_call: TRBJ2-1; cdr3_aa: CASSTPPREQFF; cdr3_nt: TGTGCCAGTAGTACTCCCCCCCGTGAGCAGTTCTTC
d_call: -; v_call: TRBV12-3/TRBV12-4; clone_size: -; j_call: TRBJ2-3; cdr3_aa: CASNSGAIASTDTQYF; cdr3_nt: TGTGCCAGTAATAGCGGAGCCATAGCTAGCACAGATACGCAGTATTTT
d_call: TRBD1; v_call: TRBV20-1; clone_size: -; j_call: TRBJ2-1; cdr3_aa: CSARKGGARFNEQFF; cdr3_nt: TGCAGTGCCAGAAAAGGGGGCGCGAGGTTCAATGAGCAGTTCTTC
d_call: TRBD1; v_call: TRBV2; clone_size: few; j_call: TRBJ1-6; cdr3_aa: CASSGQGDSPLHF; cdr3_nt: TGTGCCAGCAGTGGACAGGGAGATTCACCCCTCCACTTT
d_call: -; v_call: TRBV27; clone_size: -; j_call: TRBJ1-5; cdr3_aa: CASMDHQPQHF; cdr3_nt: TGTGCCAGCATGGATCATCAGCCCCAGCATTTT
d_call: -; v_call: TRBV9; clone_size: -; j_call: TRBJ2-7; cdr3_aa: CASSVGGQPTYEQYF; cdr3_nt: TGTGCCAGCAGCGTAGGGGGCCAGCCCACCTACGAGCAGTACTTC
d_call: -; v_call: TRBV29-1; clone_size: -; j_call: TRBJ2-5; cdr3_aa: CSVVRLTGTQYF; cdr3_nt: TGCAGCGTTGTACGGCTTACCGGGACCCAGTACTTC
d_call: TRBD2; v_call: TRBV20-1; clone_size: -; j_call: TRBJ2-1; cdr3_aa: CSAVSGSSYNEQFF; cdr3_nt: TGCAGTGCGGTTAGCGGGAGTTCCTACAATGAGCAGTTCTTC
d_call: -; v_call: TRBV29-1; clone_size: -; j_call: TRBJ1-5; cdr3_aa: CSVRVGGNQPQHF; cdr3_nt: TGCAGCGTTCGCGTAGGGGGCAATCAGCCCCAGCATTTT
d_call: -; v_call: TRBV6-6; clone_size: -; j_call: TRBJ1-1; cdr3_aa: CASSYRGEAFF; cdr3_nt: TGTGCCAGCAGTTACAGAGGTGAAGCTTTCTTT
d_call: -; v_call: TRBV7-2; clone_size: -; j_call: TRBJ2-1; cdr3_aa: CASSLVGAGYDNEQFF; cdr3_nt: TGTGCCAGCAGCTTAGTTGGGGCAGGCTACGACAATGAGCAGTTCTTC